This TCR beta chain was recorded in a study of T cell responses to AZD1222 COVID-19 vaccine. TCRdb keeps only in-frame clones here, not all; method: immunoSEQ multiplex PCR. The sample includes roughly 150,000 clones, around 93% of them seen just once. This CDR3 contains 14 residues. J was trimmed by 2 bases and V by 6 bases; bases with no gene match: 3. Germline CDR1 is MDHEN and CDR2 is SYDVKM. V is TRBV28 and J is TRBJ2-7, with 11 positions matching TRBD2. Sequenced material: peripheral blood, taken on day 0 of AZD1222 vaccination. The TCR sequence derives from an adult in good health. CDR3 loop: CASRTSGRTYEQYF. The CDR3 region has the DNA TGTGCCAGCAGAACTAGCGGGAGAACCTACGAGCAGTACTTC. The full variable domain, in which reference TRBV28 and TRBJ2-7 provide the parts outside the CDR3, is DVKVTQSSRYLVKRTGEKVFLECVQDMDHENMFWYRQDPGLGLRLIYFSYDVKMKEKGDIPEGYSVSREKKERFSLILESASTNQTSMYLCASRTSGRTYEQYFGPGTRLTVT.